What follows are 29 T cell receptor beta chains derived from one specimen sequenced in a study of T cells after yellow fever vaccination. TCRdb redid the calling of the 5' RACE reads with MiXCR, one entry per CDR3 protein. The table shows about 240,000 distinct CDR3 sequences, with approximately 3.6% occurring only once. This material consisted of PBMCs, taken 15 days after the yellow fever booster vaccination. All receptors come from a man between 18 and 29 years old who received the YFV17D yellow fever vaccine.

In its sample, this clonotype was seen many times. J is TRBJ2-5 and V is TRBV10-3; D may be TRBD1 (5 bases). Germline CDR1 and CDR2: ENHRY and SYGVKD. V dropped 0 bases and J dropped 3 bases, with 8 bases sitting between them. This CDR3 comprises 14 residues. The CDR3: CAISESGREETQYF. The CDR3, as DNA: TGTGCCATCAGTGAGTCGGGCAGGGAAGAGACCCAGTACTTC.

This clonotype was recorded many times. The CDR3 here is CASRFTADQPQHF. For the CDR3, the DNA is TGCGCCAGCAGATTTACAGCAGATCAGCCCCAGCATTTT. V gene TRBV5-1 combines with J gene TRBJ1-5, with D unresolved. The germline CDR1 and CDR2 sequences are SGHRS and YFSETQ. Trimming cost V 5 bases and J 5 bases, with 11 bases left between them. The CDR3 is 13 residues long.

At least ten counts were recorded for this clonotype. The CDR3 coding sequence is TGTGCCAGCAGTTCGGAGGGGGCGCGTGCAGATACGCAGTATTTT. It codes for CASSSEGARADTQYF. This chain connects TRBV9 to TRBJ2-3, with D tentatively TRBD1 (7 bases). The V end was cut by 5 bases, the J end by 4 bases, with 17 bases between. CDR1 and CDR2 (germline): SGDLS, YYNGEE. The CDR3 extends over 15 amino acids. The whole variable domain, remainder taken from reference TRBV9 and TRBJ2-3, is DSGVTQTPKHLITATGQRVTLRCSPRSGDLSVYWYQQSLDQGLQFLIQYYNGEERAKGNILERFSAQQFPDLHSELNLSSLELGDSALYFCASSSEGARADTQYFGPGTRLTVL.

This clonotype was recorded at least ten times. CDR3 protein: CASSYFTGTYNEQFF. The CDR3 DNA follows: TGTGCCAGCAGTTACTTCACAGGGACTTACAATGAGCAGTTCTTC. V usage is TRBV6-6 and J usage is TRBJ2-1; either TRBD1 or TRBD2 may supply D (6 bases each). Trimming stripped 1 base from V and 4 bases from J, with 11 bases between. Germline CDR1 reads MNHNY; CDR2 reads SVGAGI (reference sequence). The CDR3 runs to 15 residues.

This clonotype came up a few times. The rearrangement links TRBV4-3 to TRBJ1-1, with D tentatively TRBD1 (5 bases). The germline V and J ends were trimmed by 4 bases and 3 bases, with 9 bases remaining between them. Germline V gives CDR1 LGHNA, CDR2 YSLEER. The length of the CDR3 is 13 residues. The CDR3 nucleotides read TGCGCCAGCAGCCGAATGACAGACACTGAAGCTTTCTTT. Its protein is CASSRMTDTEAFF.

This clonotype has at least ten counts. This chain joins TRBV6-1 and TRBJ2-7, with D possibly matching TRBD1 (5 bases). The germline V gene encodes CDR1 MNHNS and CDR2 SASEGT. CDR3 length equals 13 residues. The V gene lost 2 bases and the J gene lost 3 bases, with 8 bases spanning the gap. The CDR3, as DNA: TGTGCCAGCAGTGAATACACAGGCTACGAGCAGTACGTC. Translated, it gives CASSEYTGYEQYV.

This clonotype has a handful of counts. J is TRBJ1-2 and V is TRBV5-4; 10 positions agree with TRBD1. From germline, CDR1 is SGHNT and CDR2 YYREEE (reference sequence). V shed 3 bases, J shed 4 bases, and the junction held 3 bases outside the gene matches. The CDR3 sequence is 14 residues long. This chain's CDR3 is CASSYGQGVYGYTF. The DNA of the CDR3 is TGTGCCAGCAGCTACGGACAGGGGGTCTATGGCTACACCTTC.

The table lists this clonotype with many counts. V usage is TRBV7-8 and J usage is TRBJ2-3; 8 nucleotides agree with TRBD2. J gave up 6 bases and V 1 base, and 6 bases lay outside the gene matches. CDR1 and CDR2 (germline): SGHVS, FQNEAQ. CDR3 size: 15 residues. CDR3 in DNA: TGTGCCAGCAGCTTAGTTCGGGGGGGGCACGATACGCAGTATTTT. It specifies CASSLVRGGHDTQYF.

This clonotype was seen ten or more times. V and J are TRBV7-9 and TRBJ2-1, with D maybe TRBD2 (5 bases). The germline V and J ends were trimmed by 3 bases and 8 bases, with 14 bases remaining between them. The CDR3 covers 14 residues. Germline loops: CDR1 SEHNR, CDR2 FQNEAQ (reference sequence). The CDR3 bases are TGTGCCAGCAGCTTGCGGCTTAGCGACGATGAGCAGTTCTTC. Protein: CASSLRLSDDEQFF.

Ten or more counts support this clonotype. This chain links TRBV5-5 with TRBJ1-3, with TRBD1 matching over 7 bases. This CDR3 has 15 residues. After removal of 3 bases from V and 1 base from J, the junction contained 4 bases not matched to a gene. The germline gives CDR1 SGHKS, CDR2 YYEKEE (reference sequence). The CDR3 DNA sequence: TGTGCCAGCAGCTCGGGACAGCAATCTGGAAACACCATATATTTT. Translated, it gives CASSSGQQSGNTIYF.

In its sample, this clonotype was seen many times. The rearrangement links TRBV7-2 to TRBJ2-5, with 8 bases fitting TRBD2. This CDR3 has 16 residues. Germline-derived CDR1 and CDR2 are SGHTA and FQGNSA. Trimming took 1 base from V and 5 from J; bases not matched to a gene: 9. This CDR3 is CASSLGVRGVLETQYF. The CDR3, as DNA: TGTGCCAGCAGCTTAGGGGTGCGGGGGGTTCTGGAGACCCAGTACTTC.

This clonotype has ten or more counts. The J gene is TRBJ2-7, the V gene TRBV28; D remains ambiguous. Germline-derived CDR1 and CDR2 are MDHEN and SYDVKM. The ends were cut back, 6 bases at V and 3 bases at J, with 12 bases in the middle. The length of the CDR3 is 13 residues. CDR3 in amino acids: CASSQPGYYEQYV. Written as DNA, the CDR3 is TGTGCCAGCAGCCAGCCGGGTTACTACGAGCAGTACGTC.

Ten or more counts support this clonotype. The CDR3 loop reads CASSQVPGQGTDTQYF. CDR3 nucleotide sequence: TGCGCCAGCAGCCAAGTCCCGGGACAGGGTACAGATACGCAGTATTTT. The chain couples TRBV4-1 to TRBJ2-3; 9 bases map to TRBD1. CDR1 and CDR2 from the germline V gene are MGHRA and YSYEKL. V lost 1 base to trimming and J lost 3 bases; unmatched junction nucleotides: 5. The CDR3 covers 16 residues.

This clonotype was counted only a few times. The rearrangement uses TRBV20-1 and TRBJ1-5; D remains ambiguous. V was cut by 1 base and J by 2 bases, with 9 bases left in between. From germline, CDR1 is DFQATT and CDR2 SNEGSKA (reference sequence). The CDR3 loop spans 14 amino acids. This CDR3 is CSARAARGNQPQHF. The CDR3 nucleotides read TGCAGTGCTAGAGCAGCCCGGGGCAATCAGCCCCAGCATTTT.

This clonotype was recorded many times. The DNA of the CDR3 is TGTGCCAGCAGCCCCCTAGCGGGGGGCGGGGAGACCCAGTACTTC. It is translated as CASSPLAGGGETQYF. V is TRBV7-6 and J is TRBJ2-5, with 11 bases fitting TRBD2. CDR1 and CDR2 from the germline V gene are SGHVS and FNYEAQ. V was clipped by 5 bases and J by 5 bases; unmatched bases: 7. This CDR3 is built from 15 residues.

This clonotype was counted many times. The chain is built from TRBV21-1 and TRBJ2-5; the table's D call of TRBD1 was not tested on the DNA. TRBV21-1 is recorded as a pseudogene. The CDR3 extends over 15 amino acids. CDR3 amino acids: CASSTPGTPQETQYF. In DNA, the CDR3 is TGTGCCAGCAGCACCCCCGGGACACCACAAGAGACCCAGTACTTC.

This clonotype was counted ten times or more. The chain combines TRBV6-1 with TRBJ2-2; TRBD2 might be the D (6 bases). Trimming took 5 bases from V and 1 from J, leaving 11 bases between them. The length of the CDR3 is 15 residues. Looked up from germline, CDR1 is MNHNS and CDR2 is SASEGT. CDR3 in amino acids: CASSPGTLNTGELFF. In DNA form, the CDR3 reads TGTGCCAGCAGTCCCGGGACTTTGAACACCGGGGAGCTGTTTTTT.

This clonotype was observed many times. The J gene is TRBJ1-5, the V gene TRBV11-2; D perhaps matches TRBD1 (6 bases). The ends were cut back, 5 bases at V and 7 bases at J, with 24 bases in the middle. CDR1 is SGHAT and CDR2 is FQNNGV in the germline V gene. This CDR3 is 17 amino acids long. CDR3 protein: CASSQGQGIVVGQPQHF. The CDR3, as DNA: TGTGCCAGCAGCCAGGGACAAGGGATTGTGGTTGGACAGCCCCAGCATTTT. The full variable domain, in which reference TRBV11-2 and TRBJ1-5 provide the parts outside the CDR3, is EAGVAQSPRYKIIEKRQSVAFWCNPISGHATLYWYQQILGQGPKLLIQFQNNGVVDDSQLPKDRFSAERLKGVDSTLKIQPAKLEDSAVYLCASSQGQGIVVGQPQHFGDGTRLSIL.

This clonotype was seen at least ten times. The J gene is TRBJ1-5, the V gene TRBV5-6; D may be TRBD1 (6 bases). Germline V gene data show CDR1 as SGHDT and CDR2 as YYEEEE. The CDR3 is 13 residues long. V lost 4 bases and J 4 bases, leaving 9 bases between the germline ends. The CDR3 DNA is TGTGCCAGCAGCGGGGGGCCTAATCAGCCCCAGCATTTT. Translated: CASSGGPNQPQHF.

This clonotype occurred many times. The genes are TRBV5-1 and TRBJ1-4; possible D gene TRBD1, 5 bases. V lost 4 bases and J lost 8, with 21 bases in between. The CDR3 has 16 residues. From germline, CDR1 is SGHRS and CDR2 YFSETQ. The CDR3 region is CASSATTVLLGEKLFF. Written as DNA, the CDR3 is TGCGCCAGCAGCGCTACGACAGTTCTACTTGGAGAAAAACTGTTTTTT.

This clonotype was seen at least ten times. This chain connects TRBV4-1 to TRBJ1-2; D might be TRBD1 (6 bases). From germline, CDR1 is MGHRA and CDR2 YSYEKL. CDR3 length equals 17 residues. The V end lost 0 bases, the J end lost 1 base, and 15 bases lay between the germline ends. CDR3 sequence: CASSQEEDRYFNYGYTF. CDR3 bases: TGCGCCAGCAGCCAAGAGGAGGACAGATACTTTAACTATGGCTACACCTTC.

This clonotype has more than one count but fewer than ten. The chain couples TRBV12-3 or TRBV12-4 to TRBJ2-7; D ambiguous. With 7 bases removed from V and 4 bases from J, the gap between germline ends came to 11 bases. The CDR3 runs to 12 residues. CDR3 residues: CASKAEAYEQYF. The CDR3 DNA is TGTGCCAGCAAGGCAGAGGCGTACGAGCAGTACTTC.

This clonotype has ten or more counts. The chain recombines TRBV4-2 with TRBJ1-1, with TRBD1 as a possible D gene (5 bases). CDR1 LGHNA and CDR2 YNFKEQ come from the germline V gene. CDR3 size: 14 residues. V lost 0 bases, J lost 4 bases, and 9 bases lay in between. CDR3 nucleotides: TGTGCCAGCAGCCAAGACAGGGTATCCACTGAAGCTTTCTTT. This encodes CASSQDRVSTEAFF.

This clonotype occurred many times. CDR3 amino acids: CASSLGTLRDGANVLTF. CDR3 DNA sequence: TGTGCCAGCAGCTTAGGAACCCTCAGGGATGGGGCCAACGTCCTGACTTTC. The rearrangement links TRBV7-2 to TRBJ2-6; TRBD1 might be the D (5 bases). The CDR3 is 17 residues long. V was pared by 1 base and J by 3 bases, with 13 bases between. CDR1 is SGHTA and CDR2 is FQGNSA in the germline V gene. Complete variable domain (other parts from reference TRBV7-2 and TRBJ2-6): GAGVSQSPSNKVTEKGKDVELRCDPISGHTALYWYRQSLGQGLEFLIYFQGNSAPDKSGLPSDRFSAERTGGSVSTLTIQRTQQEDSAVYLCASSLGTLRDGANVLTFGAGSRLTVL.

This clonotype was seen at least ten times. This chain uses TRBV4-3 with TRBJ1-3; no reliable D call. CDR3 length: 14 residues. The V gene's germline CDR1 is LGHNA and CDR2 YSLEER. The V and J ends lost 5 bases and 0 bases respectively, with 8 bases between them. The CDR3 loop is CASSEVGSGNTIYF. CDR3 nucleotide sequence: TGCGCCAGCAGCGAGGTGGGCTCTGGAAACACCATATATTTT.

This clonotype was picked up many times. The chain employs TRBV5-6 and TRBJ1-2, with D perhaps TRBD1 (5 bases). Per germline, CDR1 SGHDT and CDR2 YYEEEE. The V end lost 3 bases, the J end lost 4 bases, and 19 bases lay between the germline ends. The CDR3 loop spans 16 amino acids. DNA of the CDR3: TGTGCCAGCAGCTCCCTCGAGAACAGGATTGGCTATGGCTACACCTTC. This translates into CASSSLENRIGYGYTF.

This clonotype was seen repeatedly, ten times or more. The chain employs TRBV20-1 and TRBJ1-3; maybe TRBD1 (6 bases). This CDR3 has 14 residues. Trimming took 3 bases from V and 2 from J, leaving 11 bases between them. Germline CDR1 is DFQATT and CDR2 is SNEGSKA (reference sequence). CDR3 bases: TGCAGTGCTAGTCAGGGGCTAGCTGGAAACACCATATATTTT. Translated, it gives CSASQGLAGNTIYF.

Ten or more counts support this clonotype. This sequence joins TRBV7-7 and TRBJ2-3; D is perhaps TRBD2 (6 bases). CDR3 size: 15 residues. Germline V gene sequence: CDR1 SSHAT, CDR2 FNYEAQ (reference sequence). With 5 bases removed from V and 3 bases from J, the gap between germline ends came to 15 bases. The CDR3 nucleotides are TGTGCCAGCAGCCTAGATGGAGGGCCAACAGATACGCAGTATTTT. Translation: CASSLDGGPTDTQYF.

In its sample, this clonotype was seen many times. Here the CDR3 reads CASSLTWDYEQYF. DNA of the CDR3: TGTGCCAGCAGCCTAACATGGGACTACGAGCAGTACTTC. The V and J genes are TRBV7-2 and TRBJ2-7; D gene ambiguous. The CDR3 runs 13 residues. The germline V and J ends were trimmed by 5 bases and 3 bases, with 11 bases remaining between them. Germline CDR1 reads SGHTA; CDR2 reads FQGNSA.